This T cell receptor beta chain derives from a study of blood T cells in healthy people across ages. Germline lookup yields CDR1 PRHDT and CDR2 FYEKMQ (reference sequence). The CDR3 consists of 15 residues. Whole-study results and caveats: A strong correlation was seen between TCR beta diversity and naive T cell percentage. The study regarded diversity estimates from one million T cells as underestimates.

Primers used in a second PCR of roughly 7 to 11 cycles were a sample-barcoded 5' primer and a J-beta primer mix. From the 5' RACE reads, TCRdb called clonotypes with MiXCR, one entry per CDR3 protein. Of about a million distinct CDR3 sequences in the sample, under 40% were seen once. Roughly 10 milliliters of peripheral blood were drawn from each donor. About this clonotype itself: Its antigen is unidentified.

The rearrangement uses TRBV13 and TRBJ2-7; perhaps TRBD2 as D (6 bases). The DNA end favors TRBJ2-5, so the J call may be wrong. The TCR was taken from a man between 18 and 35 years old in good health. The sample taken for sequencing was blood. The CDR3 DNA reads as TGTGCCAGCAGCCCCCTGAGTCTGAGCGGGGAGACCCAGTACTTC. It translates to CASSPLSLSGETQYF.